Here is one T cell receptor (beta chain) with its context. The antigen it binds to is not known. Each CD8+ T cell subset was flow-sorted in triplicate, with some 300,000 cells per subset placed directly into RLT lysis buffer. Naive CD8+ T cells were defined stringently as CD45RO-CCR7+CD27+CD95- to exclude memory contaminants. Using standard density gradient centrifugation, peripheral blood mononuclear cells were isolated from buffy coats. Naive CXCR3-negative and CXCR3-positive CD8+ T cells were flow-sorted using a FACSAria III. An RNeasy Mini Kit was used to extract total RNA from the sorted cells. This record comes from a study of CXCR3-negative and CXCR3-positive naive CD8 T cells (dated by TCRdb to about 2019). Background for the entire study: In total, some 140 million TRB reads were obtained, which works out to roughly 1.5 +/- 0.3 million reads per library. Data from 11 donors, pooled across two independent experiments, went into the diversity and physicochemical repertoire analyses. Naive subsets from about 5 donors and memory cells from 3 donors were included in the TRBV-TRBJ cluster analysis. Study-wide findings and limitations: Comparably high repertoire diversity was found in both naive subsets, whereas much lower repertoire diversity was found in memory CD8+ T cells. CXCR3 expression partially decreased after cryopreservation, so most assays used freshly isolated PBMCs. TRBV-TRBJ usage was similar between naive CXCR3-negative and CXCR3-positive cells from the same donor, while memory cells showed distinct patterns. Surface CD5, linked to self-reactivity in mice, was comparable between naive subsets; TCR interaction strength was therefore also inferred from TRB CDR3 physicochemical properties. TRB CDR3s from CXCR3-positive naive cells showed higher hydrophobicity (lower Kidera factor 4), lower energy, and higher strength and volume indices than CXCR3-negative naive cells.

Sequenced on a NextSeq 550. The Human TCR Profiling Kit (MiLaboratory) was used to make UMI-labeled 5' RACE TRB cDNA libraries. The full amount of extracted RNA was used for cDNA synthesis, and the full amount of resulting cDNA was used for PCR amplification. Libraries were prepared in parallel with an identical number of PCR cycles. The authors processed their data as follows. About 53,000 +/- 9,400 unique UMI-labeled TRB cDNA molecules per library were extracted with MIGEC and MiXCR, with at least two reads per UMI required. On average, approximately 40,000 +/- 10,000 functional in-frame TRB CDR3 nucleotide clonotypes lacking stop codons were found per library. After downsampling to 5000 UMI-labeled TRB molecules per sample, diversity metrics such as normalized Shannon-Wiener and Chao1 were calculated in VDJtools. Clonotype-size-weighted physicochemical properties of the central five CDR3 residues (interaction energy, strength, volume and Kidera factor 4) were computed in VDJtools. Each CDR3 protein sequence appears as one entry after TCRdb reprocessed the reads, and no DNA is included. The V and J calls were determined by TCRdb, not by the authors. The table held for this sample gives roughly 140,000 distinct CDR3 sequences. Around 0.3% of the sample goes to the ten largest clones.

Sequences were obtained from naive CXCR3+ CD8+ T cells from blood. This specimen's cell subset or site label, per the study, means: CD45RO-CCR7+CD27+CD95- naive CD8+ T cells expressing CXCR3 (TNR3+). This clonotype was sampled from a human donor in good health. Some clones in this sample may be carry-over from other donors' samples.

CDR3 loop: CSARGQGLTYNEQFF. The chain is encoded by TRBV20-1 joined to TRBJ2-1; TCRdb proposes TRBD1, but this gene call is untestable without DNA. Taken from the germline V gene (reference sequence), the CDR1 and CDR2 loops are DFQATT and SNEGSKA. Spanning cysteine to phenylalanine, the CDR3 consists of 15 amino acids. The protein alone is recorded here.